This T cell receptor (beta chain) is drawn from a study of HIV-infected patients and healthy controls. The trim removed 1 base at V and 2 bases at J, leaving 4 bases unmatched. The CDR3 has 16 residues. Per the germline V gene, CDR1 is SGHTA and CDR2 is FQGNSA. The repertoire came from unfractionated whole blood and reflected all unsorted peripheral T cells. 450 to 600 ng RNA was reverse transcribed with alpha and beta constant-region primers. Each of the alpha and beta chains got its own library through chain-specific third strand synthesis with indices. Each CDR3 protein is one row after TCRdb ran MiXCR on the 5' RACE reads. This table holds 11,000 or so distinct CDR3 sequences, 5% to 5.5% found once.

The TCR was taken from an adult in good health. The sample taken for sequencing was blood. V gene TRBV7-2 combines with J gene TRBJ2-3; 9 bases match TRBD1. CDR3 amino acids: CASSLVGTGNTDTQYF. DNA for the CDR3: TGTGCCAGCAGCTTAGTAGGGACAGGGAACACAGATACGCAGTATTTT.